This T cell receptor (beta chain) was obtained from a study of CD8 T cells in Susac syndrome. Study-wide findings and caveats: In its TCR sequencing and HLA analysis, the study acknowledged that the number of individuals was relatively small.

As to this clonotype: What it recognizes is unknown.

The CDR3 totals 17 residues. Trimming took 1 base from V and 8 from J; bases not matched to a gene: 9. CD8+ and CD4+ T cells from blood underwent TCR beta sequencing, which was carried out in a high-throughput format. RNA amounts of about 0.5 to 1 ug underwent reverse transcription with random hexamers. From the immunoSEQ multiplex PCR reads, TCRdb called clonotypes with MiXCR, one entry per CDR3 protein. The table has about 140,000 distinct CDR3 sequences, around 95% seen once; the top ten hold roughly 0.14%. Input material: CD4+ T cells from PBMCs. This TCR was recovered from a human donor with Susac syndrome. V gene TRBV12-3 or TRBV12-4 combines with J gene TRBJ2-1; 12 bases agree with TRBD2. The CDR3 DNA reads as TGTGCCAGCAGTTTAGGTCGACTAGCGGGGGCCGGGGATGAGCAGTTCTTC. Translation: CASSLGRLAGAGDEQFF.